This T cell receptor (beta chain) was sequenced during a study of T cell repertoires in cytomegalovirus infection. TCRdb re-called the reads through MiXCR, storing one row per CDR3 protein. Counted here are about 400,000 distinct CDR3 sequences, about 32% occurring once; the ten biggest clones make up around an eighth. V shed 1 base and J 5 bases; nucleotides not matched to a gene: 5. The CDR3 has 15 amino acids. A remark on this clonotype: Its matching antigen is unknown.

Sample: cultured PBMCs, taken from culture after CMV antigen stimulation. This clonotype was obtained from a human donor in good health (CMV status not recorded). Some clones in this sample may be carry-over from other donors' samples. This sequence joins TRBV12-3 or TRBV12-4 and TRBJ2-1; 7 positions match TRBD1. CDR3 sequence reads: CASSLGQGTHNEQFF. Written as DNA, the CDR3 is TGTGCCAGCAGTTTAGGACAGGGAACCCACAATGAGCAGTTCTTC.